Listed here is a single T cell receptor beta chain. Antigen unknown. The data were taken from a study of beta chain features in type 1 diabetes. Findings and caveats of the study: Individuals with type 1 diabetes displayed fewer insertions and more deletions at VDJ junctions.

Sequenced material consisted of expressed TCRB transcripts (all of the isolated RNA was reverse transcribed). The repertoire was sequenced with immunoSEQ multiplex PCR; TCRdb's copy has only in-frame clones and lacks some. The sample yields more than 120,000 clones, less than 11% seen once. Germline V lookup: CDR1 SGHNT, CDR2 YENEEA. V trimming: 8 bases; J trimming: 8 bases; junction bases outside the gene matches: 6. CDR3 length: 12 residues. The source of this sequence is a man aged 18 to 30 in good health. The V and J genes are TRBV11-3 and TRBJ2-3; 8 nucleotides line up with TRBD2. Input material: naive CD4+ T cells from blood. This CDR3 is CASGPREGTQYF. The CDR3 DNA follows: TGTGCCAGCGGTCCCCGGGAGGGTACGCAGTATTTT.